This T cell receptor beta chain stems from a study of blood T cell repertoires in COVID-19. Study summary: The study drew acute and convalescent COVID-19 samples from the United States, Italy and Spain. PBMCs, B-cell-depleted T cells, or T cells provided the cDNA or gDNA that made up the material.

V shed 3 bases and J 4 bases; nucleotides not matched to a gene: 10. This CDR3 is 16 amino acids long. Germline assignment: CDR1 MDHEN and CDR2 SYDVKM. Assay used: immunoSEQ multiplex PCR; TCRdb lists only in-frame clones, some missing. The sample holds 260,000 or so clones; approximately 88% are singletons and the top ten take roughly 1.2%. The rearrangement links TRBV28 to TRBJ2-3, with 7 positions matching TRBD1. The material sequenced was PBMCs or T cells enriched from blood (not recorded which). This sequence originates from a woman aged 40 to 50 with acute COVID-19. CDR3 loop: CASSLVRQGGADTQYF. CDR3 DNA: TGTGCCAGCAGTTTGGTGAGACAGGGTGGCGCAGATACGCAGTATTTT.